This T cell receptor (beta chain) came from a study of vaccination and CD4 T cells after COVID-19. The overall study: Stimulation of the cells used overlapping spike peptide pools from SARS-CoV-2 and from the common cold coronaviruses HCoV-NL63, HCoV-OC43 and HCoV-229E. Study outcomes and limitations: Looking at convalescent patients, a median about 89% of reactive clones were present only post-vaccination.

The assay that was used to sequence DNA from cultured CD4+ T cells was the Oncomine TCR Beta short-read assay. TCRdb called the PCR reads again in MiXCR, with one record for every CDR3 protein. Among about 21,000 distinct CDR3 sequences listed, roughly 51% were seen once. V lost 7 bases to trimming and J lost 4 bases; unmatched junction nucleotides: 6. Germline V gene data show CDR1 as SNHLY and CDR2 as FYNNEI. There are 14 residues in the CDR3. Concerning this clonotype itself: Its antigen is currently unknown.

Treatment described: approximately 11-day PBMC culture with coronavirus spike peptide pools or control peptides (ViraFEST assay). After being plated at two million per well, PBMCs were cultured with 9 to 10 IU/ml IL-2 and about 10 ug/ml peptide pools. The sample comprised CD4+ T cells from blood, cultured in vitro. This TCR came from a human donor who had recovered from COVID-19. The chain combines TRBV2 with TRBJ1-1; 10 bases map to TRBD1. Here the CDR3 reads CASTDRTGGTEAFF. Here the CDR3 DNA reads TGTGCCAGCACCGATAGGACAGGGGGCACTGAAGCTTTCTTT.